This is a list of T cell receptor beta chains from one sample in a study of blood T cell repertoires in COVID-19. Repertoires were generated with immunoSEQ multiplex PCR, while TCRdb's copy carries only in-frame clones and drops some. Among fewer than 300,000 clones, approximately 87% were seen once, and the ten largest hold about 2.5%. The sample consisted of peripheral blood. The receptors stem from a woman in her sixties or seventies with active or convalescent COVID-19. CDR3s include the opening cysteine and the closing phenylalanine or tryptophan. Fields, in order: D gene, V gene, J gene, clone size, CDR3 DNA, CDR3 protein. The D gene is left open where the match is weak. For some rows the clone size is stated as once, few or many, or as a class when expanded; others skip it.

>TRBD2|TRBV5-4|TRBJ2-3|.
TGTGCCAGCAGCCGCGAGACTAGCGGGCCTTCCGAGGGAGATACGCAGTATTTT
CASSRETSGPSEGDTQYF
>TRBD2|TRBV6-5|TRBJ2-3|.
TGTGCCAGCAGTTACTCCCGACTAGCCGGCACAGATACGCAGTATTTT
CASSYSRLAGTDTQYF
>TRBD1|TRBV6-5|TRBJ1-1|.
TGTGCCAGCATTCCTACAAGGGGGCGAGGCACTGAAGCTTTCTTT
CASIPTRGRGTEAFF
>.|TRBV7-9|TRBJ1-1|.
TGTGCCAGCAGCTTCTCGAACACTGAAGCTTTCTTT
CASSFSNTEAFF
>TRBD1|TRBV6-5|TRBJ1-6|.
TGTGCCAGCAGTCGAGACAGGGACTCACCCCTCCACTTT
CASSRDRDSPLHF
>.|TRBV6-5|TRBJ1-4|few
TGTGCCAGCAGAGACAGGTCTGCAACTAATGAAAAACTGTTTTTT
CASRDRSATNEKLFF
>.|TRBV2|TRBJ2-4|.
TGTGCCAGCAGCGCCGGCGGGGCCAAAAACATTCAGTACTTC
CASSAGGAKNIQYF
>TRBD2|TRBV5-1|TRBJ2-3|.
TGCGCCAGTAATACCGGGACTAGCGGGAGAGGAAGCGGAGATACGCAGTATTTT
CASNTGTSGRGSGDTQYF
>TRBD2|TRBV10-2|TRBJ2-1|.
TGCGCCAGCAGGCTTCCGGGACTAGTGGTTAATGAGCAGTTCTTC
CASRLPGLVVNEQFF
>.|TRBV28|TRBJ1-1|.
TGTGCCAGCCCCGGGCCCCCAGGGATGAACACTGAAGCTTTCTTT
CASPGPPGMNTEAFF
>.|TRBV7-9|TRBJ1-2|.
TGTGCCAGCAGCGACACAGGGTTTGGGAATGGCTACACCTTC
CASSDTGFGNGYTF
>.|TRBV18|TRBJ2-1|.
TGTGCCAGCTCACCAGAGGGCAGCTCCTACAATGAGCAGTTCTTC
CASSPEGSSYNEQFF